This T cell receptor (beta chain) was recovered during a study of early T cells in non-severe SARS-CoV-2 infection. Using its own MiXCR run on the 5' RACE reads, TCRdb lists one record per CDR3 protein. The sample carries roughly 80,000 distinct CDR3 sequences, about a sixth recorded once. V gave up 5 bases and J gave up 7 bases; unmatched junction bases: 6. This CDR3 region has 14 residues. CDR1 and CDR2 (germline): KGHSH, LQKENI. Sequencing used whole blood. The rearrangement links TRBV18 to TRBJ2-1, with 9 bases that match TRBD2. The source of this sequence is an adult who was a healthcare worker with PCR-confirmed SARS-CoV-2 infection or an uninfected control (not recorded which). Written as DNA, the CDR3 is TGTGCCAGCTCAGGTAGCGGGAGTGCGAATGAGCAGTTCTTC. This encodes CASSGSGSANEQFF.